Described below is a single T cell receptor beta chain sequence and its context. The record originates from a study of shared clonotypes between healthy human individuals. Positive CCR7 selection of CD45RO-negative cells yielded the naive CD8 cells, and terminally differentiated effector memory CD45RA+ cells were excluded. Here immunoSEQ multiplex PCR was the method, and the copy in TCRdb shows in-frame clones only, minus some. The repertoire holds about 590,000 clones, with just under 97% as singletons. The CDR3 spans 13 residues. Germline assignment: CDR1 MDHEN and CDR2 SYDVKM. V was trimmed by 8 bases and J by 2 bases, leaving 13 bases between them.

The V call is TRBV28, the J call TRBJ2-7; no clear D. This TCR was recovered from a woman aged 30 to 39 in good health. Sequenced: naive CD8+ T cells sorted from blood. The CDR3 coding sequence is TGTGCCAGCTCCGGCGACCCCACCTACGAGCAGTACTTC. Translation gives CASSGDPTYEQYF.